These 16 T cell receptor beta chains came from one sample sequenced in a study of cytomegalovirus exposure and HLA in healthy donors. The primer mix had 60 Vbeta and 13 Jbeta primers. Assay: immunoSEQ multiplex PCR; the TCRdb copy retains only in-frame clones and omits some. This sample has 110,000 to 150,000 clones; around three quarters occur once, and the top ten carry roughly 2.2%. Sequencing was carried out using PBMCs. These receptors all stem from a young man in good health and CMV-seronegative.

The chain uses TRBV11-2 and TRBJ2-6, with a weak D call TRBD1 (5 bases). The germline V gene has CDR1 SGHAT and CDR2 FQNNGV. Trimming cost V 2 bases and J 3 bases, with 5 bases left between them. The CDR3 contains 14 residues. The CDR3 region has the DNA TGTGCCAGCAGCTTACAGGGTGGGGCCAACGTCCTGACTTTC. It yields the protein CASSLQGGANVLTF.

The rearrangement joins TRBV28 to TRBJ1-5; 7 bases map to TRBD1. The germline CDR1 and CDR2 sequences are MDHEN and SYDVKM. The V segment lost 2 bases and the J segment 11 bases; nucleotides outside the gene matches: 6. The CDR3 extends over 13 amino acids. Here the CDR3 reads CASSLGTAKAQHF. CDR3 coding DNA: TGTGCCAGCAGTTTAGGGACAGCCAAGGCCCAGCATTTT.

The V and J genes are TRBV5-6 and TRBJ1-2; the match to TRBD1 covers 7 bases. Trimming at V came to 4 bases and at J to 6 bases, leaving 9 bases not matched to a gene. This CDR3 region has 14 residues. Per the germline V gene, CDR1 is SGHDT and CDR2 is YYEEEE. The CDR3 region is CASSAPDRDHGYTF. The CDR3 region has the DNA TGTGCCAGCAGCGCGCCCGACAGGGACCATGGCTACACCTTC.

The chain recombines TRBV15 with TRBJ2-7; 7 bases align to TRBD1. Germline V gene data show CDR1 as LNHNV and CDR2 as YYDKDF (reference sequence). V trimming: 2 bases; J trimming: 5 bases; junction bases outside the gene matches: 15. The CDR3 contains 17 residues. This CDR3 is CATSRTLLTGSFNEQYF. The CDR3 DNA follows: TGTGCCACCAGCAGAACCTTGCTGACAGGGTCGTTCAACGAGCAGTACTTC.

The J gene is TRBJ2-1, the V gene TRBV28, with TRBD2 matching over 7 bases. Germline values: CDR1 MDHEN, CDR2 SYDVKM. This CDR3 has 11 amino acids. V trimming: 4 bases; J trimming: 12 bases; junction bases outside the gene matches: 3. For the CDR3, the DNA is TGTGCCAGCAGTTCCCGCGGGGGGCAGTTCTTC. It specifies CASSSRGGQFF. Complete variable domain (other parts from reference TRBV28 and TRBJ2-1): DVKVTQSSRYLVKRTGEKVFLECVQDMDHENMFWYRQDPGLGLRLIYFSYDVKMKEKGDIPEGYSVSREKKERFSLILESASTNQTSMYLCASSSRGGQFFGPGTRLTVL.

A single count supports this clone. V and J are TRBV6-4 and TRBJ2-7; weak D call: TRBD2 (6 bases). Deletions cut 6 bases from V and 1 base from J, with 16 bases between. Germline V gene data show CDR1 as MRHNA and CDR2 as SNTAGT. The length of the CDR3 is 15 residues. The CDR3 here is CASRIAARGSYEQYF. The CDR3 DNA reads as TGTGCCAGCAGGATAGCGGCCCGGGGGTCCTACGAGCAGTACTTC.

The chain is built from TRBV28 and TRBJ2-7; TRBD1 agrees at 7 bases. The CDR3 has 12 residues. Germline V gives CDR1 MDHEN, CDR2 SYDVKM. V lost 10 bases to trimming and J lost 1 base; unmatched junction nucleotides: 4. DNA of the CDR3: TGTGCCACCCGGACAGGATCCTACGAGCAGTACTTC. It codes for CATRTGSYEQYF.

The genes are TRBV28 and TRBJ2-5; D may be TRBD1 (6 bases). The J call could be wrong; TRBJ2-7 is a better fit for the DNA end. The germline V gene has CDR1 MDHEN and CDR2 SYDVKM. The CDR3 has 13 amino acids. The CDR3 bases are TGTGCCAGCAGCCCAGGGGAGACCTACGAGCAGTACTTC. The encoded protein is CASSPGETYEQYF.

J is TRBJ1-6 and V is TRBV5-1, with 7 nucleotides matching TRBD1. With V trimmed by 1 base and J by 7 bases, 8 bases remained unmatched. The CDR3 totals 16 residues. The V gene's germline CDR1 is SGHRS and CDR2 YFSETQ. DNA of the CDR3: TGCGCCAGCAGCTTGATCGCAGGGACAGAAAATTCACCCCTCCACTTT. This gives the protein CASSLIAGTENSPLHF.

The V gene is TRBV5-1, the J gene TRBJ2-3; 11 positions agree with TRBD2. The germline V gene has CDR1 SGHRS and CDR2 YFSETQ. The trim removed 2 bases at V and 4 bases at J, leaving 3 bases unmatched. The CDR3 extends over 15 amino acids. The CDR3 region is CASSFTSGSADTQYF. Written as DNA, the CDR3 is TGCGCCAGCAGCTTTACTAGCGGGAGTGCAGATACGCAGTATTTT.

This rearrangement joins TRBV19 to TRBJ2-7, with 9 bases lining up with TRBD2. The CDR3 sequence is 13 residues long. Germline V gene lookup returns CDR1 LNHDA and CDR2 SQIVND (reference sequence). V was pared by 4 bases and J by 4 bases, with 2 bases of the junction left unmatched. The CDR3 reads CASSSGGVYEQYF. CDR3 bases: TGTGCCAGTAGTAGCGGGGGGGTTTACGAGCAGTACTTC.

The chain combines TRBV7-9 with TRBJ1-5, with D possibly matching TRBD1 (5 bases). CDR3 size: 14 residues. Per the germline V gene, CDR1 is SEHNR and CDR2 is FQNEAQ (reference sequence). V lost 3 bases, J lost 6 bases, and 12 bases lay in between. CDR3 region: CASSFLGQGQPQHF. The CDR3 DNA sequence: TGTGCCAGCAGCTTTCTCGGTCAGGGTCAGCCCCAGCATTTT.

The chain recombines TRBV5-1 with TRBJ1-2, with 8 nucleotides matching TRBD1. Germline CDR1 SGHRS, CDR2 YFSETQ. This CDR3 comprises 13 residues. V was pared by 3 bases and J by 8 bases, with 6 bases of the junction left unmatched. The CDR3 DNA reads TGCGCCAGCAGCTACACAGGGGGTAACGGCTACACCTTC. Translating it yields CASSYTGGNGYTF.

The count of this clone is one. This chain joins TRBV5-1 and TRBJ1-2, with a possible D match to TRBD1 (6 bases). Trimming removed 6 bases from V and 0 bases from J, with 15 bases in between. The germline V gene encodes CDR1 SGHRS and CDR2 YFSETQ. This CDR3 is built from 15 residues. CDR3 amino acids: CASTAGTPANYGYTF. DNA of the CDR3: TGCGCCAGCACAGCCGGGACACCAGCTAACTATGGCTACACCTTC.

The rearrangement links TRBV2 to TRBJ2-5; maybe TRBD2 (5 bases). V lost 4 bases and J 5 bases, leaving 14 bases between the germline ends. The CDR3 totals 14 residues. Germline V gene lookup returns CDR1 SNHLY and CDR2 FYNNEI. The CDR3 protein is CASSAGAVGETQYF. The CDR3 DNA reads as TGTGCCAGCAGTGCAGGAGCGGTGGGCGAGACCCAGTACTTC.

Here the CDR3 DNA reads TGTGCCAGCAGTGCCACGACCGGGGTCGGCACAGATACGCAGTATTTT. The encoded protein is CASSATTGVGTDTQYF. The V gene is TRBV28, the J gene TRBJ2-3; weak D call: TRBD2 (5 bases). V lost 5 bases and J 1 base, leaving 16 bases between the germline ends. The germline V gene has CDR1 MDHEN and CDR2 SYDVKM. The CDR3 consists of 16 residues.